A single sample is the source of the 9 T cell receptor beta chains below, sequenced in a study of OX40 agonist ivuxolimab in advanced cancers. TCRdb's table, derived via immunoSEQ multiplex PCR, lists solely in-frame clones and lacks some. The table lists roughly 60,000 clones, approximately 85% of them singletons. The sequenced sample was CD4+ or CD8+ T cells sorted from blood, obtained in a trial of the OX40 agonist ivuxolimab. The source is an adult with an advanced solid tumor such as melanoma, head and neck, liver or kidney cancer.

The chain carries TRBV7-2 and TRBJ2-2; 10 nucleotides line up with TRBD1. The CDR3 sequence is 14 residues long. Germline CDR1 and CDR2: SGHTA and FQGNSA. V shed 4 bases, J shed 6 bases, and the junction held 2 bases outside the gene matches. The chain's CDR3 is CASSWDRGAGELFF. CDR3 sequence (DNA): TGTGCCAGCAGCTGGGACAGGGGTGCCGGGGAGCTGTTTTTT.

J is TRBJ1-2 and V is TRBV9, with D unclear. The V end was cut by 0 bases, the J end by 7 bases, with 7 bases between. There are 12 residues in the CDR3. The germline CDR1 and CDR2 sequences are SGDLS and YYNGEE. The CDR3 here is CASSVGMGGYTF. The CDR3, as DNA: TGTGCCAGCAGCGTAGGAATGGGTGGCTACACCTTC.

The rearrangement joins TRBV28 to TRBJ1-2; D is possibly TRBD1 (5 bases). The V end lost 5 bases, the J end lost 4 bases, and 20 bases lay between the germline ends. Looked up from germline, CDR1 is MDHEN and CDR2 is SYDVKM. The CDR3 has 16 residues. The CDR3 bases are TGTGCCAGCAGTGGGGGACTTCCACCCGGGAGCTATGGCTACACCTTC. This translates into CASSGGLPPGSYGYTF.

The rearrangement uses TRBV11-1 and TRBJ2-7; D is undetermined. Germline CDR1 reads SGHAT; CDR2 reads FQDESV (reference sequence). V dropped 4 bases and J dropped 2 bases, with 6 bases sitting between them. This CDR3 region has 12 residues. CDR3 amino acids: CASSSGTYEQYF. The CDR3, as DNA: TGTGCCAGCAGCTCCGGCACCTACGAGCAGTACTTC. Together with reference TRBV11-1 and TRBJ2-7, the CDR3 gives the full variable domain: EAEVAQSPRYKITEKSQAVAFWCDPISGHATLYWYRQILGQGPELLVQFQDESVVDDSQLPKDRFSAERLKGVDSTLKIQPAELGDSAMYLCASSSGTYEQYFGPGTRLTVT.

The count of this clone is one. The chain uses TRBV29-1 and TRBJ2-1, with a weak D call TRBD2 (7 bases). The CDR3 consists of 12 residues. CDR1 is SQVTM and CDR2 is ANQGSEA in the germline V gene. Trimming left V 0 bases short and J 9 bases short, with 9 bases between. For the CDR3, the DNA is TGCAGCGTTGAAGAGGGGGGGCTTGAGCAGTTCTTC. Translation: CSVEEGGLEQFF.

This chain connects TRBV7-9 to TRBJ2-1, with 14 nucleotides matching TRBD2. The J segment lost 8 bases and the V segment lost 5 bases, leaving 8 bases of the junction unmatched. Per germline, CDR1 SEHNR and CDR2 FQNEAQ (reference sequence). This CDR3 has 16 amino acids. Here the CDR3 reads CASSPSGLAGVDEQFF. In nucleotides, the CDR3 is TGTGCCAGCAGCCCTTCGGGACTAGCGGGAGTAGATGAGCAGTTCTTC.

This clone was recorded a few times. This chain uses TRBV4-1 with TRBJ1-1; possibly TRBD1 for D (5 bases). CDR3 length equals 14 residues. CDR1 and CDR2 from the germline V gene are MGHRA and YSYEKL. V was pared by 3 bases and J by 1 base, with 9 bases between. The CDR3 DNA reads TGCGCCAGCAGCCACCGAACAGGGAACACTGAAGCTTTCTTT. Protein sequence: CASSHRTGNTEAFF.

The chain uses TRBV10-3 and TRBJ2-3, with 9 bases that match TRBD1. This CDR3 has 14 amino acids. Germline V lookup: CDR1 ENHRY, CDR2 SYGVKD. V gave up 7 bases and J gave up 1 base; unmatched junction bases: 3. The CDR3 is CAIKGDRGTDTQYF. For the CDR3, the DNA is TGTGCCATCAAAGGGGACAGGGGCACAGATACGCAGTATTTT.

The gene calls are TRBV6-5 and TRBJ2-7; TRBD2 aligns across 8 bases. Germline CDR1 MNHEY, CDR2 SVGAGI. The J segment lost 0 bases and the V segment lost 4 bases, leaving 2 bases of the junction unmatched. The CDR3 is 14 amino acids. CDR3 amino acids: CASSSAGGSYEQYF. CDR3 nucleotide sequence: TGTGCCAGCAGTTCCGCGGGAGGCTCCTACGAGCAGTACTTC.